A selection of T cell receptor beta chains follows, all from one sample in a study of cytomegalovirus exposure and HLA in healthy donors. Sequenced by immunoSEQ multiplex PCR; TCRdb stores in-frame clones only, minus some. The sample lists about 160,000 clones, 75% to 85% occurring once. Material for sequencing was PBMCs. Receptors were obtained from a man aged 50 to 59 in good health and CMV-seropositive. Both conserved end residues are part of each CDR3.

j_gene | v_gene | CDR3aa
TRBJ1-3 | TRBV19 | CASSGQAISGNTIYF
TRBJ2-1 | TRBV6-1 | CASSDVARAYNEQFF
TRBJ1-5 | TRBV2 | CASTDRNSQPQHF
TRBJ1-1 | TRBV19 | CASSTPRSGQGGGNTEAFF
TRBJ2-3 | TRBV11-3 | CASSLDGASGSTDTQYF
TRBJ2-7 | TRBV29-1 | CSVESSYEQYF
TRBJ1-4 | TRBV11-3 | CASSLETGTMKLFF
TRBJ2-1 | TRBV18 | CASSPRTSVLNEQFF
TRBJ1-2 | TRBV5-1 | CASSLDTSPGGYTF
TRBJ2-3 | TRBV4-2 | CASSQSGGGTDTQYF
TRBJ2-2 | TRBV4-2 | CASSQDSGGPNTGELFF
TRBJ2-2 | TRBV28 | CASSFSGGTGELFF
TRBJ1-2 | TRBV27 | CASRPGAGNGYTF
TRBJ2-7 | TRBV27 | CASSLNRGYEQYF
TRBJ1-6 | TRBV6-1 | CAGGERSYNSPLHF
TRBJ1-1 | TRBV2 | CASSEVPRAFF
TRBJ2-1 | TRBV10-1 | CASSQEFGEQFF
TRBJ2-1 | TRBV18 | CASSPPGQGPYNEQFF
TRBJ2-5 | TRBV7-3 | CASSPGQGWQETQYF
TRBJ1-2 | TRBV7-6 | CASSPLELETFFSPQDF
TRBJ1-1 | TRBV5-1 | CASSLLDRNTEAFF
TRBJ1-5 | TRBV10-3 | CAISDIVAGQPQHF
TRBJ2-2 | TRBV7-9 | CASILLQGPSNTGELFF
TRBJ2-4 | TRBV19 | CASSLGTGGSYGNIQYF
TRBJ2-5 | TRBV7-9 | CASSLGGLYQETQYF
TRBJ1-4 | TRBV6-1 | CASQSSGGNEKLFF
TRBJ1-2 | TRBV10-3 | CAISPGTGGDVRGYTF
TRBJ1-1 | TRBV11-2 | CASSLTSGIMNTEAFF
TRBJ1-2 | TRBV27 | CASSSSGTGGTYGYTF
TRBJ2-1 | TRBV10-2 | CASSEGLGYNEQFF
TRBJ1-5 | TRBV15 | CATSSLEGAQQPQHF
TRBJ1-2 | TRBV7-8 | CASSLGRRGSVGGYTF
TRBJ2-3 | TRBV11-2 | CASTRDTDTQYF
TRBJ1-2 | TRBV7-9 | CASSLVAGAGYTF
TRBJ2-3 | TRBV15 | CATSRSLRGTDTQYF
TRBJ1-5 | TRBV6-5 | CASSPAGGNQPQHF
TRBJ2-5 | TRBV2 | CASSEVPTSAYQETQYF
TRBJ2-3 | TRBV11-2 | CASSLRGVETDTQYF
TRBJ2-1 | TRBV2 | CASSEQVSSYNEQFF
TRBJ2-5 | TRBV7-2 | CASSARLGRGETQYF
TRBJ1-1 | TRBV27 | CASSWTPGGTEAFF
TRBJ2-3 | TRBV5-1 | CASSQGLAGADTQYF
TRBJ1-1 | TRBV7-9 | CASSLRWNTEAFF
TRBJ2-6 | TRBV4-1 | CASRQGPGANVLTF
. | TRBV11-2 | CASSSSGQGAHEQYF
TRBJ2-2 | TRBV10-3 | CAISPTSGSHTGELFF
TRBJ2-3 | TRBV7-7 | CASSLTGGGADTQYF
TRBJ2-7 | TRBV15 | CATSRGTGVLEQYF
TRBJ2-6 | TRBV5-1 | CASSGTGGFGANVLTF
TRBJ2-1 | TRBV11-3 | CASSLAGVYNEQFF
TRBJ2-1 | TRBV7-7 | CASSTETGSQQFF
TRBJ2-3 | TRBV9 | CASSVGVAGTDTQYF
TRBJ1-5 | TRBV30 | CASGTGSVGNQPQHF
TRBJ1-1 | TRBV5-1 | CASNGQGAMNTEAFF
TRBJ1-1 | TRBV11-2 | CASSFSDIPSEAFF